A selection of T cell receptor beta chains follows, all from one sample in a study of PD-L1 blockade in urothelial cancer. Profiling relied on immunoSEQ multiplex PCR, and the TCRdb table lists in-frame clones only, not all of them. In the table there are 50,000 or so clones, about 88% of which are singletons. The starting material was PBMCs, obtained around atezolizumab (anti-PD-L1) treatment. The receptors originated from a man between 65 and 79 years old with urothelial cancer. Each CDR3 is given with its conserved first and last residue. Fields, in order: D gene, V gene, J gene, clone size, CDR3 DNA, CDR3 protein. The D gene is left open where the match is weak. Size is stated for part of the rows, as once, few or many counts, or as a class when the clone is expanded.

NA	TRBV19	TRBJ1-5	few	TGTGCCAGTAGCCCCTCCCCCGGTCAGCCCCAGCATTTT	CASSPSPGQPQHF
NA	TRBV6-5	TRBJ1-3	NA	TGTGCCAGCAGTTATGGCGGAAACACCATATATTTT	CASSYGGNTIYF
NA	TRBV5-1	TRBJ1-3	NA	TGCGCCAGCAGCTACTCGGCGGGGGGCACTGGAAACACCATATATTTT	CASSYSAGGTGNTIYF
NA	TRBV5-7	TRBJ2-7	NA	TGTGCCAGCAGCTTGGAAGCCCCCCCCTACGAGCAGTACTTC	CASSLEAPPYEQYF
NA	TRBV7-3	TRBJ2-3	NA	TGTGCCAGCAGCCCCGCCGGGGGCACAGATACGCAGTATTTT	CASSPAGGTDTQYF
NA	TRBV14	TRBJ2-3	few	TGTGCCAGCAGCCAAGATCTCCTCCCCGATACGCAGTATTTT	CASSQDLLPDTQYF
TRBD2	TRBV9	TRBJ2-1	few	TGTGCCAGCAGCGTGGGTAGCGGGGGGAAGACCTACAATGAGCAGTTCTTC	CASSVGSGGKTYNEQFF
TRBD1	TRBV19	TRBJ2-7	once	TGTGCCAGTAGTATAGCCGGGACAGGGGCCTACGAGCAGTACTTC	CASSIAGTGAYEQYF
TRBD1	TRBV7-2	TRBJ2-7	NA	TGTGCCAGCAGCTTAAGACAGGGGGCCAACGAGCAGTACTTC	CASSLRQGANEQYF
NA	TRBV29-1	TRBJ2-7	NA	TGCAGCGTTTTCTTGGGGACTTCCCCCGAGCAGTACTTC	CSVFLGTSPEQYF
TRBD1	TRBV7-9	TRBJ1-2	few	TGTGCCAGCAGCTCGCCCAGACAGGGGATGTACACCTTC	CASSSPRQGMYTF
TRBD1	TRBV6-6	TRBJ1-5	once	TGTGCCAGCACCCCACGAGGGACAGGGGGCGACCCCTTGCATTTT	CASTPRGTGGDPLHF
NA	TRBV7-8	TRBJ1-3	NA	TGTGCCAGCAGCCCCCTAGATGGAAACACCATATATTTT	CASSPLDGNTIYF
NA	TRBV6-1	TRBJ1-2	NA	TGTGCCAGCAGTCCAACAGGGAACTATGGCTACACCTTC	CASSPTGNYGYTF
NA	TRBV6-1	TRBJ2-5	NA	TGTGCCAGCAGTGAAACCGCGTCTAGAGGATTACAAGAGACCCAGTACTTC	CASSETASRGLQETQYF
TRBD1	TRBV6-1	TRBJ1-2	NA	TGTGCCAGCAGGACGACAGGGGCCAACTATGGCTACACCTTC	CASRTTGANYGYTF
TRBD1	TRBV5-1	TRBJ2-2	NA	TGCGCCAGCATTCAGGGGGCGAGCACCGGGGAGCTGTTTTTT	CASIQGASTGELFF
NA	TRBV27	TRBJ2-3	once	TGTGCCAGCAGTCCCACAGGGTTGTCTACAGATACGCAGTATTTT	CASSPTGLSTDTQYF
TRBD2	TRBV7-9	TRBJ2-7	NA	TGTGCCAGCAGCTCGGGGACTAGCGGGGCCTCCTACGAGCAGTACTTC	CASSSGTSGASYEQYF
NA	TRBV6-6	TRBJ2-1	NA	TGTGCCAGCAGTTACTCATCAGAGGGGCGGGGGCAGTTCTTC	CASSYSSEGRGQFF
TRBD2	TRBV7-9	TRBJ2-2	NA	TGTGCCAGCAGCTTCGGGCTAGCGGGCGACACCGGGGAGCTGTTTTTT	CASSFGLAGDTGELFF
TRBD1	TRBV12-5	TRBJ2-5	NA	TGTGCTAGTGCCTCGACAGGGACAGAGGAGACCCAGTACTTC	CASASTGTEETQYF
NA	TRBV19	TRBJ2-1	once	TGTGCCAGTAGTACGGGACAATTCAATGAGCAGTTCTTC	CASSTGQFNEQFF
NA	TRBV10-2	TRBJ1-2	NA	TGCGCCAGCAGTGAGTCACAGGATCCCTGGAATGGCTACACCTTC	CASSESQDPWNGYTF
NA	TRBV5-4	TRBJ1-6	NA	TGTGCCAGCAGCTCGGAGGTTGATTCACCCCTCCACTTT	CASSSEVDSPLHF
NA	TRBV7-3	TRBJ1-6	NA	TGTGCCAGCAGTTTAGGACGGACTTCCCCCCTCCACTTT	CASSLGRTSPLHF
TRBD1	TRBV29-1	TRBJ1-1	once	TGCAGCGTGGGCGAGGGACAGCCGAACACTGAAGCTTTCTTT	CSVGEGQPNTEAFF
TRBD2	TRBV2	TRBJ2-4	NA	TGTGCCAGCAGCACGGGGGGACTAGCGGACTTGGCCAAAAACATTCAGTACTTC	CASSTGGLADLAKNIQYF
TRBD1	TRBV28	TRBJ1-4	NA	TGTGCCAGCAGTCCAGGGGACAGGGGCTATGAAAAACTGTTTTTT	CASSPGDRGYEKLFF
TRBD1	TRBV19	TRBJ1-2	NA	TGTGCCAGTAGTGACGGACAGGGCGGAAACTATGGCTACACCTTC	CASSDGQGGNYGYTF
NA	TRBV20-1	TRBJ2-7	NA	TGCAGTGCTAGGGAGACCTACGAGCAGTACTTC	CSARETYEQYF
NA	TRBV5-6	TRBJ1-5	NA	TGTGCCAGCAGCTTGGGGACTCAGAATCAGCCCCAGCATTTT	CASSLGTQNQPQHF
TRBD2	TRBV5-1	TRBJ2-1	NA	TGCGCCAGCAGCTCAGGAAGCCTAGCGGGAGAGGAGCAGTTCTTC	CASSSGSLAGEEQFF
TRBD1	TRBV27	TRBJ1-1	NA	TGTGCCAGCAGTTTATATGGGACAGGGAAAGCTTTCTTT	CASSLYGTGKAFF
NA	TRBV25-1	TRBJ1-1	few	TGTGCCAGCAGGTACAGGGACACTGAAGCTTTCTTT	CASRYRDTEAFF
NA	TRBV30	TRBJ2-4	NA	TGTGCCTGGAAGTCCGCAGACGGGGTCCAGTACTTC	CAWKSADGVQYF
TRBD1	TRBV5-1	TRBJ2-7	NA	TGCGCCAGCAGCTCCCGGGACAGGGTTTCCGAGCAGTACTTC	CASSSRDRVSEQYF
NA	TRBV30	TRBJ1-5	once	TGTGCCTGGAGTCGCGGGACCGGGAATCAGCCCCAGCATTTT	CAWSRGTGNQPQHF
TRBD1	TRBV2	TRBJ2-7	NA	TGTGCCAGCAGGGTCGACAGGGTAGGCGCCTACGAGCAGTACTTC	CASRVDRVGAYEQYF
TRBD1	TRBV4-3	TRBJ2-6	NA	TGCGCCAGCAGCCAAGGCTTCGGACAGGGCCTCTCTGGGGCCAACGTCCTGACTTTC	CASSQGFGQGLSGANVLTF
NA	TRBV19	TRBJ2-5	once	TGTGCCAGTAGTGATACAGGGCGTGAGACCCAGTACTTC	CASSDTGRETQYF
NA	TRBV6-6	TRBJ1-1	NA	TGTGCCAGCAGTACCTCAGCGTACACTGAAGCTTTCTTT	CASSTSAYTEAFF